The clone carrying this T cell receptor (beta chain) was counted a few times. This record belongs to a study of yellow fever vaccine responses in identical twins. TCRdb reprocessed the RT-PCR reads via MiXCR and lists one record per CDR3 protein. Among about 23,000 distinct CDR3 sequences, roughly 73% were seen once, and the ten largest hold 4.8%. The CDR3 is 15 amino acids. V lost 4 bases, J lost 3 bases, and 14 bases lay in between. Germline loops: CDR1 SGHRS, CDR2 YFSETQ. The TCR sequence derives from a woman under 30 who received the yellow fever vaccine. The sample was T cells from blood (PBMCs), unsorted or a sorted subset (not recorded which), taken before or after yellow fever vaccination (not recorded which). The chain carries TRBV5-1 and TRBJ1-5; possibly TRBD1 for D (6 bases). CDR3 bases: TGCGCCAGCAGCCCCATAGGGGGGGACAATCAGCCCCAGCATTTT. This translates into CASSPIGGDNQPQHF.